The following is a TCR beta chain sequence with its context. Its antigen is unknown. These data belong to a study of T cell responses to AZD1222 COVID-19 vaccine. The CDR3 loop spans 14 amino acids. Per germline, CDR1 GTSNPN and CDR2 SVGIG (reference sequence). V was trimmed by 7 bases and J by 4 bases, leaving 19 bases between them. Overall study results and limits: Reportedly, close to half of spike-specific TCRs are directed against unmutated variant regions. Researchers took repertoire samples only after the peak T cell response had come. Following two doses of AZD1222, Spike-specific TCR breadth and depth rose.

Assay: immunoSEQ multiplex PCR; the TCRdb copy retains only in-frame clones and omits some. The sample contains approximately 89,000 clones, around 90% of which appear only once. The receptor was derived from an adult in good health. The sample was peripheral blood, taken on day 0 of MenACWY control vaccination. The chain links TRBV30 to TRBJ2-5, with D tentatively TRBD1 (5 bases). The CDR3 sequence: CASSPGLRGETQYF. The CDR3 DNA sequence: TGTGCCTCCTCTCCGGGCCTAAGGGGAGAGACCCAGTACTTC.